This T cell receptor beta chain emerged from a study of T cells in Graves' hyperthyroidism and ophthalmopathy. Fresh peripheral blood, less than 11 ml of it, supplied the PBMCs. RNA transcripts yielded amplified TCR beta CDR3 regions. The TCR CDR3 was amplified in a first-round RT-PCR using the HTBI primer set. TCRdb passed the multiplex PCR reads through MiXCR, listing each CDR3 protein once. The sample includes 700,000 to 850,000 distinct CDR3 sequences, around 40% seen only once; the top ten take roughly 30%. Overall study findings and caveats: Most thyroid-expanded clonotypes above 0.001 were also found in blood. With a median lead of roughly 6.8 months before onset, the model predicted ophthalmopathy. Ophthalmopathy was told apart from stable hyperthyroidism by a 13 V-J model.

Looked up from germline, CDR1 is SGHTA and CDR2 is FQGNSA. The length of the CDR3 is 12 residues. Comment on this clonotype: What it binds is not known. A much larger clone differs from this one at a single base, so this may be a read error.

Sequencing input: blood. The chain links TRBV7-2 to TRBJ2-2; D might be TRBD2 (6 bases). This clonotype originated in a woman aged 40 to 55 with Graves' hyperthyroidism. The CDR3 bases are TGTGCCAGCAGGAGAGCGGGCGGGGAGCCGTTTTTT. Translated, it gives CASRRAGGEPFF.